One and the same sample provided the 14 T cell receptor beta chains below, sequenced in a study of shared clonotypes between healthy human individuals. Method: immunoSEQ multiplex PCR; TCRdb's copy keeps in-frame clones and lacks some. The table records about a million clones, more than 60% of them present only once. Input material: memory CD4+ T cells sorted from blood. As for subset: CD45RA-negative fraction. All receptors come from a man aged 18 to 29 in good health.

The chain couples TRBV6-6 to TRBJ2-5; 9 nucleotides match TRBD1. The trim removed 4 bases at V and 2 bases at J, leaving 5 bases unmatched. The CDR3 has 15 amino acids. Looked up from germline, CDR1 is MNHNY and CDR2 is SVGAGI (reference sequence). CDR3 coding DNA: TGTGCCAGCAGTTCCCCAGGACAGGGGCAAGAGACCCAGTACTTC. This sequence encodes CASSSPGQGQETQYF.

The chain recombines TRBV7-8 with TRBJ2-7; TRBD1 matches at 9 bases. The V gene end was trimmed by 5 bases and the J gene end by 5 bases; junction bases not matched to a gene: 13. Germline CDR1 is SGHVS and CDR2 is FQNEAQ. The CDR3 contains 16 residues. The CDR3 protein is CASSPNRDRVSHEQYF. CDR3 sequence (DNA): TGTGCCAGCAGCCCAAACCGGGACAGGGTATCCCACGAGCAGTACTTC.

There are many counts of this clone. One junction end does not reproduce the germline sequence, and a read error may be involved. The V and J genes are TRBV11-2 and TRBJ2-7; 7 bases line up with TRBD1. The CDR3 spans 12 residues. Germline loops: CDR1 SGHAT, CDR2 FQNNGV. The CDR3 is CASSSNDRVHTF. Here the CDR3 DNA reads TGTGCCAGCAGCTCAAACGACAGGGTACACACCTTC.

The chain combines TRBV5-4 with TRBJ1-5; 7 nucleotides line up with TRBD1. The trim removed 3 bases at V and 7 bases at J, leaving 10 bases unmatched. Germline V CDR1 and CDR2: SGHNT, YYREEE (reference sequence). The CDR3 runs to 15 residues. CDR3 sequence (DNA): TGTGCCAGCAGCTCTCCCCACAGGGGTGGGCAGCCCCAGCATTTT. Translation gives CASSSPHRGGQPQHF. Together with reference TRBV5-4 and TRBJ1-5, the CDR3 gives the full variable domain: ETGVTQSPTHLIKTRGQQVTLRCSSQSGHNTVSWYQQALGQGPQFIFQYYREEENGRGNFPPRFSGLQFPNYSSELNVNALELDDSALYLCASSSPHRGGQPQHFGDGTRLSIL.

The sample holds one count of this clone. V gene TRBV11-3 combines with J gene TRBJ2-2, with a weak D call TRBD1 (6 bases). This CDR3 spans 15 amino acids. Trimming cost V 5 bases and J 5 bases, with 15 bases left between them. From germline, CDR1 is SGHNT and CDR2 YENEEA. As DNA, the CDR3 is TGTGCCAGCAGCCTATCAGGGGAAAGAACCGGGGAGCTGTTTTTT. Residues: CASSLSGERTGELFF.

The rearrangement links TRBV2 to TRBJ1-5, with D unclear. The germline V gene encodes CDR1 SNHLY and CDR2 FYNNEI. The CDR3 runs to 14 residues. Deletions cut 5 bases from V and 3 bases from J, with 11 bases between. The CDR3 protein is CASSWAGLNQPQHF. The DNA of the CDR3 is TGTGCCAGCAGTTGGGCAGGCCTCAATCAGCCCCAGCATTTT. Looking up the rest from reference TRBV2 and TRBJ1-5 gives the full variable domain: EPEVTQTPSHQVTQMGQEVILRCVPISNHLYFYWYRQILGQKVEFLVSFYNNEISEKSEIFDDQFSVERPDGSNFTLKIRSTKLEDSAMYFCASSWAGLNQPQHFGDGTRLSIL.

The DNA of the CDR3 is TGTGCCAGCAGCCCGACTAACTCCTACGAGCAGTACTTC. Amino acids: CASSPTNSYEQYF. The J gene is TRBJ2-7, the V gene TRBV7-6; TRBD2 is a possible D gene (5 bases). The V gene's germline CDR1 is SGHVS and CDR2 FNYEAQ. This CDR3 contains 13 residues. With 5 bases removed from V and 0 bases from J, the gap between germline ends came to 8 bases.

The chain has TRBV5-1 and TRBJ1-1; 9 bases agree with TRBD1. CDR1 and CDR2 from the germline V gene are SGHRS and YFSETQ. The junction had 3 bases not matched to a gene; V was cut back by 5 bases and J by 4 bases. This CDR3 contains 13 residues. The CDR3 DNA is TGCGCCAGCAGACAACAGGGGGCCACTGAAGCTTTCTTT. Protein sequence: CASRQQGATEAFF.

CDR3 DNA: TGTGCCAGCAGCTTTGGAGGGGGCCAAGGAGATACGCAGTATTTT. It is translated as CASSFGGGQGDTQYF. The gene calls are TRBV7-9 and TRBJ2-3; D perhaps matches TRBD1 (7 bases). V lost 3 bases, J lost 5 bases, and 15 bases lay in between. Germline CDR1 is SEHNR and CDR2 is FQNEAQ (reference sequence). The CDR3 runs 15 residues.

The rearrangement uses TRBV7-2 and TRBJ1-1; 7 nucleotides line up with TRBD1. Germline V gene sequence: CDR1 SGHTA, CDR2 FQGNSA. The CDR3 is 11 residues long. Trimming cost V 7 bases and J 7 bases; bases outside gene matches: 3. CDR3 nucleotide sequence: TGTGCCAGCAAAGCAGGGGGTGAAGCTTTCTTT. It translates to CASKAGGEAFF.

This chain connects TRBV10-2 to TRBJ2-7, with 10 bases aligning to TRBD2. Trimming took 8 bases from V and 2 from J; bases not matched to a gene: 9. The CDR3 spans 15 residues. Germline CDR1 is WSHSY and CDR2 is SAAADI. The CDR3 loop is CASGNGGLAAYEQYF. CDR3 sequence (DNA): TGCGCCAGCGGAAACGGAGGACTAGCGGCCTACGAGCAGTACTTC.

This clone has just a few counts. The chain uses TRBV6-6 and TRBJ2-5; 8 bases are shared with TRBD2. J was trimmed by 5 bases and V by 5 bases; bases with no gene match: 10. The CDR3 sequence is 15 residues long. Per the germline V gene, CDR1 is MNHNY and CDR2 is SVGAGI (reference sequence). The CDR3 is CASSRGGATGETQYF. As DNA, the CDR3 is TGTGCCAGCAGTCGGGGGGGAGCCACAGGGGAGACCCAGTACTTC.

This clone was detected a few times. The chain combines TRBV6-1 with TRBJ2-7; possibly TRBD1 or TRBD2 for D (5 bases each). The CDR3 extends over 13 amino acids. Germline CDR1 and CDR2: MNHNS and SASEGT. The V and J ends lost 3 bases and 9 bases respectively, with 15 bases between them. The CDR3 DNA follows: TGTGCCAGCAGTGACACCCGGGACGCACTGCAGTACTTC. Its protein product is CASSDTRDALQYF.

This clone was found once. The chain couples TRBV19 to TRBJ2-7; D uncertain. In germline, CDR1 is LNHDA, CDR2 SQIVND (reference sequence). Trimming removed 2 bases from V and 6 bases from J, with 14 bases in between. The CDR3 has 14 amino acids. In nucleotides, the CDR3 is TGTGCCAGTAGTATAAACCCCGGAAAGGGCGAGCAGTACTTC. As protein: CASSINPGKGEQYF.